This T cell receptor beta chain emerged from a study of T cells in Graves' hyperthyroidism and ophthalmopathy. Germline V lookup: CDR1 MNHEY, CDR2 SMNVEV (reference sequence). V was shortened by 6 bases and J by 8 bases, with 13 bases between the two germline ends. The CDR3 sequence is 13 residues long. TCR beta CDR3 regions were amplified from RNA. Using the HTBI primer set, a first-round RT-PCR was run on the TCR CDR3. TCRdb used MiXCR to reprocess the multiplex PCR reads, holding one entry per CDR3 protein. The sample contains 500,000 to 600,000 distinct CDR3 sequences, 46% of which appear only once.

The V and J genes are TRBV27 and TRBJ1-4; D uncertain. The receptor was isolated from a woman younger than 35 with Graves' hyperthyroidism. Material for sequencing was peripheral blood or thyroid tissue (not recorded which). The CDR3 region is CASSPRSGEKLFF. In DNA form, the CDR3 reads TGTGCCAGCAGCCCCCGCTCGGGGGAAAAACTGTTTTTT.